A single sample gave rise to the 21 T cell receptor beta chains below, sequenced in a study of vaccination and CD4 T cells after COVID-19 (dated by TCRdb to 2022 to 2024). No antigen has been identified for these receptors. Library construction relied on PCR. Instrument on record: Illumina iSeq 100. TCR sequencing of DNA from cultured CD4+ T cells used the Oncomine TCR Beta short-read assay at the Johns Hopkins FTIC core. Through fastp at Q25 and MiXCR, TCRdb rebuilt clones from the public reads, retaining in-frame beta chains. Each record represents a unique CDR3 protein, reported with the most common genes and DNA among its rows. The sample table contains some 15,000 distinct CDR3 sequences; only one count was recorded for about 60% of them. In total, the top ten clones hold about 13% of the sample. The meaning of the sample's treatment or condition label: roughly 11-day PBMC culture with coronavirus spike peptide pools or control peptides (ViraFEST assay).

Material: CD4+ T cells from blood, cultured in vitro. The receptor set was obtained from a human donor who had recovered from COVID-19.

The chain is built from TRBV6-1 and TRBJ2-7, with D perhaps matching TRBD2 (6 bases). Germline V gene sequence: CDR1 MNHNS, CDR2 SASEGT. This CDR3 has 13 amino acids. Trimming took 2 bases from V and 2 from J, leaving 7 bases between them. The chain's CDR3 is CASSEREAYEQYF. The DNA for the CDR3 is TGTGCCAGCAGTGAAAGGGAGGCCTACGAGCAGTACTTC.

This clonotype was detected only a few times. The chain combines TRBV20-1 with TRBJ1-5, with TRBD1 matching over 7 bases. The CDR3 runs 15 residues. V was clipped by 0 bases and J by 4 bases; unmatched bases: 6. From germline, CDR1 is DFQATT and CDR2 SNEGSKA (reference sequence). CDR3: CSARDRETGNQPQHF. The CDR3 coding sequence is TGCAGTGCTAGAGATAGGGAGACAGGGAATCAGCCCCAGCATTTT.

This clonotype appeared a few times. The genes are TRBV12-3 or TRBV12-4 and TRBJ2-5, with D perhaps matching TRBD2 (6 bases). V gave up 5 bases and J gave up 0 bases, with 19 bases separating them. This CDR3 spans 17 amino acids. The CDR3 spells CASSAGPQRGYQETQYF. As DNA, the CDR3 is TGTGCCAGCAGTGCGGGACCCCAACGGGGATACCAAGAGACCCAGTACTTC.

This chain links TRBV11-2 with TRBJ2-2, with 9 nucleotides matching TRBD1. This CDR3 spans 17 amino acids. Trimming cost V 7 bases and J 1 base; bases outside gene matches: 10. The germline CDR1 and CDR2 sequences are SGHAT and FQNNGV. DNA for the CDR3: TGTGCCAGCAACTCCCCAACGGGACAGGGGAACACCGGGGAGCTGTTTTTT. Amino acids: CASNSPTGQGNTGELFF.

There are a few counts of this clonotype. This chain links TRBV2 with TRBJ1-5; D is perhaps TRBD1 (5 bases). The CDR3 is made up of 13 amino acids. CDR1 and CDR2 from the germline V gene are SNHLY and FYNNEI. V dropped 7 bases and J dropped 0 bases, with 7 bases sitting between them. CDR3 sequence: CASNGGSNQPQHF. The CDR3 bases are TGTGCCAGCAATGGGGGTAGCAATCAGCCCCAGCATTTT.

The J gene is TRBJ1-5, the V gene TRBV28; the D gene is possibly TRBD1 (6 bases). CDR1 is MDHEN, CDR2 SYDVKM, per germline. The V and J ends lost 6 bases and 3 bases respectively, with 15 bases between them. This CDR3 is built from 15 residues. CDR3 in DNA: TGTGCCAGCAGAACACAGGGTAACTACAATCAGCCCCAGCATTTT. This sequence encodes CASRTQGNYNQPQHF.

The J gene is TRBJ1-1, the V gene TRBV5-4; a possible D gene is TRBD1 (5 bases). Between the trimmed V and J ends, which lost 2 bases and 0 bases, there was a span of 8 bases. Germline values: CDR1 SGHNT, CDR2 YYREEE (reference sequence). This CDR3 has 14 residues. CDR3 amino acids: CASSLQAMNTEAFF. DNA of the CDR3: TGTGCCAGCAGCTTACAGGCCATGAACACTGAAGCTTTCTTT.

This chain uses TRBV19 with TRBJ2-5, with D possibly matching TRBD2 (5 bases). This CDR3 contains 15 residues. Deletions cut 5 bases from V and 4 bases from J, with 17 bases between. Germline lookup yields CDR1 LNHDA and CDR2 SQIVND (reference sequence). CDR3 coding DNA: TGTGCCAGTAGTGCGGACTCACGACTGGGAGAGACCCAGTACTTC. Translation: CASSADSRLGETQYF. The variable domain in full, with the rest retrieved from reference TRBV19 and TRBJ2-5, is DGGITQSPKYLFRKEGQNVTLSCEQNLNHDAMYWYRQDPGQGLRLIYYSQIVNDFQKGDIAEGYSVSREKKESFPLTVTSAQKNPTAFYLCASSADSRLGETQYFGPGTRLLVL.

CDR3 protein: CASSYSQGSGRVGYNEQFF. The CDR3 nucleotides are TGTGCCAGCAGTTACTCCCAGGGTAGCGGGAGGGTCGGCTACAATGAGCAGTTCTTC. J is TRBJ2-1 and V is TRBV6-2 or TRBV6-3, with 11 bases aligning to TRBD2. V lost 0 bases and J lost 3; bases outside the gene matches: 10. CDR1 is MNHEY and CDR2 is SVGEGT in the germline V gene. This CDR3 has 19 amino acids.

This chain connects TRBV15 to TRBJ1-5; D is unclear. Trimming left V 4 bases short and J 1 base short, with 5 bases between. In germline, CDR1 is LNHNV, CDR2 YYDKDF (reference sequence). The CDR3 spans 13 residues. The CDR3 DNA follows: TGTGCCACCAGCATGGAGAGCAATCAGCCCCAGCATTTT. Amino acids: CATSMESNQPQHF. Full variable domain (rest looked up from reference TRBV15 and TRBJ1-5): DAMVIQNPRYQVTQFGKPVTLSCSQTLNHNVMYWYQQKSSQAPKLLFHYYDKDFNNEADTPDNFQSRRPNTSFCFLDIRSPGLGDTAMYLCATSMESNQPQHFGDGTRLSIL.

V and J are TRBV7-9 and TRBJ2-4; TRBD1 agrees at 10 bases. This CDR3 contains 14 residues. Germline lookup yields CDR1 SEHNR and CDR2 FQNEAQ (reference sequence). Trimming at V came to 7 bases and at J to 9 bases, leaving 9 bases not matched to a gene. DNA of the CDR3: TGTGCCAGCACCTGGGGGGACAGGGGTTTCATTCAGTACTTC. It yields the protein CASTWGDRGFIQYF. The variable domain in full, completed from reference TRBV7-9 and TRBJ2-4, reads DTGVSQNPRHKITKRGQNVTFRCDPISEHNRLYWYRQTLGQGPEFLTYFQNEAQLEKSRLLSDRFSAERPKGSFSTLEIQRTEQGDSAMYLCASTWGDRGFIQYFGAGTRLSVL.

This clonotype has a handful of counts. V and J are TRBV7-3 and TRBJ2-3; 9 bases are a match to TRBD2. This CDR3 contains 15 residues. V was pared by 3 bases and J by 3 bases, with 4 bases of the junction left unmatched. CDR1 is SGHTA and CDR2 is FQGTGA in the germline V gene. CDR3 nucleotides: TGTGCCAGCAGCTTGGGTCTAGCGGGAACAGATACGCAGTATTTT. Translation gives CASSLGLAGTDTQYF.

The rearrangement links TRBV7-9 to TRBJ2-5; 7 bases are a match to TRBD2. The CDR3 sequence is 14 residues long. CDR1 is SEHNR and CDR2 is FQNEAQ in the germline V gene (reference sequence). The V gene end was trimmed by 4 bases and the J gene end by 1 base; junction bases not matched to a gene: 3. The DNA for the CDR3 is TGTGCCAGCAGCTATGGGACTACCCAAGAGACCCAGTACTTC. Its translation: CASSYGTTQETQYF.

The J gene is TRBJ2-1, the V gene TRBV20-1; 12 bases agree with TRBD2. This CDR3 is built from 13 residues. Per the germline V gene, CDR1 is DFQATT and CDR2 is SNEGSKA (reference sequence). J was trimmed by 7 bases and V by 5 bases; bases with no gene match: 3. CDR3 in DNA: TGCAGTGCTGGACTAGCGGGATATAATGAGCAGTTCTTC. Translating gives CSAGLAGYNEQFF.

Points on this clonotype: A junction boundary mismatches the germline segment, possibly from a read error. The chain links TRBV4-1 to TRBJ2-1; D not certain. CDR3 length: 14 amino acids. The germline V gene has CDR1 MGHRA and CDR2 YSYEKL. The CDR3 region has the DNA TGCGCCAGCAGCCAATTCTGGTCCTCCAATGAGCAGTTCTTC. It translates to CASSQFWSSNEQFF.

V and J are TRBV20-1 and TRBJ2-1, with TRBD2 identical over 10 bases. The CDR3 totals 14 residues. Losses at the gene ends were 0 bases for V and 9 bases for J; bases not matched to a gene: 5. Germline V gene lookup returns CDR1 DFQATT and CDR2 SNEGSKA (reference sequence). The CDR3 DNA is TGCAGTGCTAGAGATTCTAGCGGGAGAGGTGAGCAGTTCTTC. Translated, it gives CSARDSSGRGEQFF.

This clonotype has a single count. The rearrangement links TRBV25-1 to TRBJ2-5; D is perhaps TRBD2 (6 bases). The CDR3 spans 18 residues. The V end was cut by 2 bases, the J end by 3 bases, with 22 bases between. The germline V gene encodes CDR1 MGHDK and CDR2 SYGVNS. The CDR3 here is CASSEPPGRGSPKETQYF. The CDR3 DNA is TGTGCCAGCAGTGAACCACCGGGACGGGGGAGCCCCAAAGAGACCCAGTACTTC.

The chain employs TRBV20-1 and TRBJ2-5; the match to TRBD2 covers 13 bases. The V gene's germline CDR1 is DFQATT and CDR2 SNEGSKA (reference sequence). Trimming removed 7 bases from V and 1 base from J; junction bases left unmatched: 6. This CDR3 is built from 15 residues. The CDR3 bases are TGCAGTGGGGGACTAGCGGGACCCAGCCAAGAGACCCAGTACTTC. This codes for CSGGLAGPSQETQYF.

The chain is built from TRBV7-9 and TRBJ2-5, with 9 bases that match TRBD1. The germline CDR1 and CDR2 sequences are SEHNR and FQNEAQ (reference sequence). V lost 5 bases to trimming and J lost 5 bases; unmatched junction nucleotides: 6. CDR3 length: 14 residues. CDR3 in DNA: TGTGCCAGCAGCCGGACAGGGGAAGGGGAGACCCAGTACTTC. Residues: CASSRTGEGETQYF.

This chain links TRBV28 with TRBJ1-2; TRBD1 matches at 11 bases. CDR1 is MDHEN, CDR2 SYDVKM, per germline. This CDR3 has 14 residues. V lost 3 bases and J lost 6; bases outside the gene matches: 3. The CDR3 bases are TGTGCCAGCAGTTTTGGGGGACAGGGGGATGGCTACACCTTC. Protein product: CASSFGGQGDGYTF.

The chain employs TRBV6-1 and TRBJ2-2; D is unresolved. V was trimmed by 7 bases and J by 4 bases, leaving 19 bases between them. The CDR3 runs to 16 residues. Per germline, CDR1 MNHNS and CDR2 SASEGT. The CDR3 sequence: CASTPRAQTATGELFF. The CDR3 DNA sequence: TGTGCCAGCACCCCCCGGGCTCAAACGGCCACCGGGGAGCTGTTTTTT.